The TCR beta chain under discussion was sequenced for a study of cytomegalovirus exposure and HLA in healthy donors. Germline CDR1 reads MNHEY; CDR2 reads SMNVEV (reference sequence). V gave up 6 bases and J gave up 5 bases, with 23 bases separating them. The CDR3 has 16 amino acids. Regarding donors, all were healthy bone marrow donors. Study observations and caveats: Fewer N-insertions than the roughly 670-donor mean were reportedly shown by an Asian-associated ancestry cluster in a later analysis. Researchers catalogued over 150 TCR beta chains as cytomegalovirus-associated.

PCR primers comprised 60 Vbeta and 13 Jbeta primers. Method: immunoSEQ multiplex PCR; TCRdb's copy keeps in-frame clones and lacks some. The sample records roughly 100,000 clones, 82% being singletons. Turning to this clone: Its antigen is not identified.

V gene TRBV27 combines with J gene TRBJ2-7; weak D call: TRBD1 (6 bases). The source material was PBMCs. This receptor was obtained from a middle-aged man in good health and CMV-seronegative. CDR3 in DNA: TGTGCCAGCAGCTACACAGCCGCGACAGGCTACCACGAGCAGTACTTC. As protein: CASSYTAATGYHEQYF.